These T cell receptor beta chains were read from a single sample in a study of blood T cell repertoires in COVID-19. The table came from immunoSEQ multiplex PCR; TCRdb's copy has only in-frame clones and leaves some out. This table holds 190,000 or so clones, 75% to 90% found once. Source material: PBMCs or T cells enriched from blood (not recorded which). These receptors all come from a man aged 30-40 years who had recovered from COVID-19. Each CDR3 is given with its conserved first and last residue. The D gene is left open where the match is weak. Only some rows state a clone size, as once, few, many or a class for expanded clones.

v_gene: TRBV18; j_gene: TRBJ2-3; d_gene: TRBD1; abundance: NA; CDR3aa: CASSPEGQAVDTQYF; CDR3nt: TGTGCCAGCTCACCAGAGGGACAGGCGGTAGATACGCAGTATTTT
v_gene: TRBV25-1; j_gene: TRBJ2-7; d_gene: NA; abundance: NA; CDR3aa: CASSDLGGPRPTEQYF; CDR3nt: TGTGCCAGCAGTGATTTGGGGGGACCGAGACCCACCGAGCAGTACTTC
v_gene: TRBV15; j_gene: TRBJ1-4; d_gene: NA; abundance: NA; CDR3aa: CATSRGGATNEKLFF; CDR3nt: TGTGCCACCAGCAGAGGCGGTGCAACTAATGAAAAACTGTTTTTT
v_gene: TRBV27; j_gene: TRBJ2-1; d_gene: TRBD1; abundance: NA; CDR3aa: CASSFHRGWEQFF; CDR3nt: TGTGCCAGCAGTTTTCACAGGGGATGGGAGCAGTTCTTC
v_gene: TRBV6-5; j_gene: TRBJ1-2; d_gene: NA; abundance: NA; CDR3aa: CASSLQAYYGYTF; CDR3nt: TGTGCCAGCAGCTTACAGGCCTACTATGGCTACACCTTC
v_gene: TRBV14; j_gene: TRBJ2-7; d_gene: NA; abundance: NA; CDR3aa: CASSQDVIRGRPYEQYF; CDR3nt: TGTGCCAGCAGCCAAGATGTAATCAGGGGACGACCCTACGAGCAGTACTTC
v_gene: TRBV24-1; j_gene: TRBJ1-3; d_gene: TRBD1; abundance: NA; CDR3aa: CATSRQGTDTIYF; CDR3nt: TGTGCCACCAGCCGACAGGGGACGGACACCATATATTTT
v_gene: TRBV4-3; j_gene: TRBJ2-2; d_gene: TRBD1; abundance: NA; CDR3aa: CASSQGTGANTGELFF; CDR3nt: TGCGCCAGCAGCCAAGGGACAGGAGCGAACACCGGGGAGCTGTTTTTT
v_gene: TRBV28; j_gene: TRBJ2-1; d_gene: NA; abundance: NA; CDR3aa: CASSLPGDNEQFF; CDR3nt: TGTGCCAGCAGTTTGCCCGGGGACAATGAGCAGTTCTTC
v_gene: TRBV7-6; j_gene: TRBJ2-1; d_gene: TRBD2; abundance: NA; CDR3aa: CASSLVAAGRPSNEQFF; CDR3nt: TGTGCCAGCAGCTTAGTCGCCGCCGGGAGGCCCTCGAATGAGCAGTTCTTC
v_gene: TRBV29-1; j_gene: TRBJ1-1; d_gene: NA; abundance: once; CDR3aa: CSVDRGADTEAFF; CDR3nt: TGCAGCGTTGATCGGGGGGCTGACACTGAAGCTTTCTTT
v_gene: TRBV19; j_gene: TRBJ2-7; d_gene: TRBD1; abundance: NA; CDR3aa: CASSPRDRAYEQYF; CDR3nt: TGTGCCAGTAGTCCCCGGGACAGGGCCTACGAGCAGTACTTC
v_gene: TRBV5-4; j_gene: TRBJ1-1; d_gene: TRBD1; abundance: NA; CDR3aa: CASSLPGTGPTEAFF; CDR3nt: TGTGCCAGCAGCTTGCCCGGGACAGGGCCCACTGAAGCTTTCTTT
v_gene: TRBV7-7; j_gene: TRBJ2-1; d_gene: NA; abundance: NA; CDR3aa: CASSLAGGTQYEQFF; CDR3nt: TGTGCTAGCAGCTTAGCCGGCGGGACCCAATATGAGCAGTTCTTC
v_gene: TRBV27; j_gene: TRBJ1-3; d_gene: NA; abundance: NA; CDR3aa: CASSLGGGPGNTIYF; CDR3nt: TGTGCCAGCAGTTTAGGTGGAGGTCCGGGAAACACCATATATTTT
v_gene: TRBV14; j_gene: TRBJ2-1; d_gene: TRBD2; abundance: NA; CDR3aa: CASSQARTRDNEQFF; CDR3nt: TGTGCCAGCAGCCAAGCTCGGACTAGAGACAATGAGCAGTTCTTC
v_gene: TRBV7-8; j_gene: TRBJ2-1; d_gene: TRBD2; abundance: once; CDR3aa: CASSLAGGYNEQFF; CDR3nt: TGTGCCAGCAGTTTGGCGGGGGGTTACAATGAGCAGTTCTTC
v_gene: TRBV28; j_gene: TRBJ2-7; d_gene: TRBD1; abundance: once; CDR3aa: CASSQPGQGYEQYF; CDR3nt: TGTGCCAGCAGTCAACCGGGACAGGGCTACGAGCAGTACTTC
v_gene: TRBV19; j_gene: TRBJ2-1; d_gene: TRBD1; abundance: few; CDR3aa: CASSDRGSSGEQFF; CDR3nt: TGTGCCAGTAGCGACAGGGGGTCCTCCGGTGAGCAGTTCTTC
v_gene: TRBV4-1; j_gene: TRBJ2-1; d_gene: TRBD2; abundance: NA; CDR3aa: CASSTRTSGPNNEQFF; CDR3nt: TGCGCCAGCAGCACCCGGACTAGCGGGCCAAACAATGAGCAGTTCTTC
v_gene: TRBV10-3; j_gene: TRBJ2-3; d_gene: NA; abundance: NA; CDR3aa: CAISPSTDTQYF; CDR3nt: TGTGCCATCAGTCCTAGCACAGATACGCAGTATTTT
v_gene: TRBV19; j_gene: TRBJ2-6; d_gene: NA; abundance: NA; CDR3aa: CASSTLGARHTSGANVLTF; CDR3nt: TGTGCCAGTAGTACCTTGGGGGCCAGACATACCTCTGGGGCCAACGTCCTGACTTTC
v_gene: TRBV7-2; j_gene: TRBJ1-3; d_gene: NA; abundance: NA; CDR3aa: CASSPSSGNTIYF; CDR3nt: TGTGCCAGCAGCCCCAGCTCTGGAAACACCATATATTTT
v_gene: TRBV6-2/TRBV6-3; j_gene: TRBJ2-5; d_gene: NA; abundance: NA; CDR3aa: CASSPGQIGSTQYF; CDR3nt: TGTGCCAGCAGCCCGGGACAAATAGGGTCGACCCAGTACTTC
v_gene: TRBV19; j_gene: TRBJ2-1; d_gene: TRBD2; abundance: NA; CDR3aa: CASTEIAGGEYNEQFF; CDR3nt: TGTGCCAGCACGGAAATAGCGGGGGGGGAATACAATGAGCAGTTCTTC
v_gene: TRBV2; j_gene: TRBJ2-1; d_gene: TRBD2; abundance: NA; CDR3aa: CASRLAGGGEQFF; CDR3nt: TGTGCCAGCCGACTAGCGGGAGGTGGTGAACAGTTCTTC
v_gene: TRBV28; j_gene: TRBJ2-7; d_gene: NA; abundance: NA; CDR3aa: CASSFTQAGQYF; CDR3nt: TGTGCCAGCAGTTTCACCCAGGCCGGGCAGTACTTC
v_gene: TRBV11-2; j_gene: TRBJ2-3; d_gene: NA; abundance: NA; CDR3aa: CASSLVGTTTDTQYF; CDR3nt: TGTGCCAGCAGCTTAGTTGGGACAACAACAGATACGCAGTATTTT
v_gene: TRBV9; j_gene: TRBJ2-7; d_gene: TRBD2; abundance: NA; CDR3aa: CASSVAPRGGAYEQYF; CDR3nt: TGTGCCAGCAGCGTAGCACCACGGGGGGGAGCCTACGAGCAGTACTTC
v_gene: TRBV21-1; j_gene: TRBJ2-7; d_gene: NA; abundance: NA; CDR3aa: CASIVFRLSYEQYF; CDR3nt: TGTGCCAGCATCGTCTTCAGGCTCTCCTACGAGCAGTACTTC
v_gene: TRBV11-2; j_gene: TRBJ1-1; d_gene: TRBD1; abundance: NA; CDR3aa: CASSPQGGVWSEAFF; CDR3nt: TGTGCCAGCAGCCCCCAGGGGGGCGTGTGGTCTGAAGCTTTCTTT
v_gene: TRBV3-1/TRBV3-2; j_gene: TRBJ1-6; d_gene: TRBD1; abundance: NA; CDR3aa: CASSQDGGQGLGSYNSPLHF; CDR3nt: TGTGCCAGCAGCCAAGATGGGGGACAGGGGCTAGGCTCCTATAATTCACCCCTCCACTTT
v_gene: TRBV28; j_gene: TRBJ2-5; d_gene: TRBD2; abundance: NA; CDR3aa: CASSLSLWRRTSQLGETQYF; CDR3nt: TGTGCCAGCAGTTTATCTTTATGGCGCCGGACTAGCCAGCTTGGAGAGACCCAGTACTTC
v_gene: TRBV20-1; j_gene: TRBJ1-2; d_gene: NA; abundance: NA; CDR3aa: CSASSLPRNYGYTF; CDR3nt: TGCAGTGCTAGTTCCCTCCCGCGGAACTATGGCTACACCTTC